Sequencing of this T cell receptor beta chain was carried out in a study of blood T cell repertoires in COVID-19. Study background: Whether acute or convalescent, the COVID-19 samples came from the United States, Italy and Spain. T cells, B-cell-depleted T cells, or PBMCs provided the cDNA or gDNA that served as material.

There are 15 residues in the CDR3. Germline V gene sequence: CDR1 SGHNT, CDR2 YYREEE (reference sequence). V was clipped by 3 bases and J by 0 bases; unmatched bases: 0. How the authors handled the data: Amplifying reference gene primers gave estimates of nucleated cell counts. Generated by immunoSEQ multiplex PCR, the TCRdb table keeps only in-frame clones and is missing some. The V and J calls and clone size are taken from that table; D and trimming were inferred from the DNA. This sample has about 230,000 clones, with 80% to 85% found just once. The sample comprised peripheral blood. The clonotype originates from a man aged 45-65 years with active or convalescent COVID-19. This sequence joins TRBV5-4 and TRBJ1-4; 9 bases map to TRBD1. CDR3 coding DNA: TGTGCCAGCAGCTGGGACAGGGCAACTAATGAAAAACTGTTTTTT. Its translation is CASSWDRATNEKLFF.